This entry lists 6 T cell receptor beta chains sequenced from one sample in a study of blood T cell repertoires in COVID-19 (TCRdb year 2020). Libraries were made using the immunoSEQ multiplex PCR assay. TCRdb stores this immuneACCESS table with in-frame sequences only. Part of the clones is absent; in the studies checked, under half of the shortfall reflects unresolved V genes, and no reason is known for the rest. The sample has approximately 91,000 clones on record, 80% of them singletons. 15% to 20% of the sample goes to the ten largest clones. The specimen was peripheral blood. The source of these receptors is a human donor in a cohort sampled during active COVID-19.

This clone was detected only a few times. The chain uses TRBV6-5 and TRBJ2-7; TRBD1 might be the D (5 bases). The length of the CDR3 is 14 residues. The germline V and J ends were trimmed by 4 bases and 6 bases, with 16 bases remaining between them. Germline V gene sequence: CDR1 MNHEY, CDR2 SVGAGI. The CDR3 reads CASSFDPSRGEQYF. CDR3 DNA: TGTGCCAGCAGTTTCGACCCCTCTAGGGGCGAGCAGTACTTC.

CDR3 coding DNA: TGTGCCAGCAGGCCGACAGGGTCCTACGAGCAGTACTTC. Translation: CASRPTGSYEQYF. J is TRBJ2-7 and V is TRBV12-3 or TRBV12-4; TRBD1 aligns across 7 bases. J gave up 1 base and V 6 bases, and 3 bases lay outside the gene matches. CDR3 length: 13 amino acids.

J is TRBJ2-6 and V is TRBV19; a weak D match, TRBD1 (6 bases). The V end was cut by 4 bases, the J end by 2 bases, with 6 bases between. The length of the CDR3 is 14 residues. Per germline, CDR1 LNHDA and CDR2 SQIVND (reference sequence). The CDR3 loop reads CASSTGAGANVLTF. CDR3 bases: TGTGCCAGTAGTACAGGGGCTGGGGCCAACGTCCTGACTTTC.

This chain connects TRBV7-9 to TRBJ1-1; TRBD1 matches at 8 bases. J was trimmed by 1 base and V by 5 bases; bases with no gene match: 9. Germline V gives CDR1 SEHNR, CDR2 FQNEAQ (reference sequence). The CDR3 is 16 residues long. The CDR3 protein is CASSARVTGANTEAFF. CDR3 sequence (DNA): TGTGCCAGCAGCGCGAGAGTGACAGGGGCGAACACTGAAGCTTTCTTT.

The chain recombines TRBV5-1 with TRBJ1-2; 7 bases are a match to TRBD1. CDR1 and CDR2 from the germline V gene are SGHRS and YFSETQ. The V gene end was trimmed by 4 bases and the J gene end by 1 base; junction bases not matched to a gene: 10. The CDR3 length is 16 residues. CDR3 in DNA: TGCGCCAGCAGCCGGACAGGTCCAGGGGGTAACTATGGCTACACCTTC. This gives the protein CASSRTGPGGNYGYTF.

The chain is built from TRBV11-2 and TRBJ2-5, with D hard to call. The CDR3 has 14 amino acids. Germline CDR1 and CDR2: SGHAT and FQNNGV. V lost 5 bases to trimming and J lost 4 bases, with 14 bases between them. The CDR3 loop reads CASSTLLVSETQYF. The CDR3 coding sequence is TGTGCCAGCAGCACCCTTTTAGTTTCAGAGACCCAGTACTTC. The entire variable domain, with the rest obtained from reference TRBV11-2 and TRBJ2-5, is as follows: EAGVAQSPRYKIIEKRQSVAFWCNPISGHATLYWYQQILGQGPKLLIQFQNNGVVDDSQLPKDRFSAERLKGVDSTLKIQPAKLEDSAVYLCASSTLLVSETQYFGPGTRLLVL.